This T cell receptor (beta chain) was captured by sequencing in a study of human T cells and chemical hapten exposure. On the study more broadly: Slight volume differences across pooled libraries mainly accounted for varying per-sample TCR yields.

Per germline, CDR1 DFQATT and CDR2 SNEGSKA (reference sequence). V gave up 4 bases and J gave up 4 bases, with 20 bases separating them. This CDR3 spans 16 amino acids. This clonotype has at least ten counts. Described time point: patch test 2, 6 weeks after DPC sensitization. Treatment indicated: therapeutic diphenylcyclopropenone sensitization with weekly scalp DPC. TCRdb reprocessed the RACE reads with MiXCR, giving one entry per CDR3 protein. This table holds approximately 350,000 distinct CDR3 sequences, around 6% found once. Specimen: whole blood, collected in connection with sensitization to the hapten diphenylcyclopropenone (DPC). This sequence originates from a young woman with alopecia areata. Some clones in this sample may be carry-over from other donors' samples. The chain has TRBV20-1 and TRBJ1-5; D gene unclear. CDR3 loop: CSAKGVNGLENQPQHF. The CDR3 coding sequence is TGCAGTGCTAAGGGCGTGAACGGTCTAGAAAATCAGCCCCAGCATTTT.